This is a list of T cell receptor beta chains from one sample in a study of T-cell memory formation after mild COVID-19. One entry per CDR3 protein results from TCRdb running MiXCR on the 5' RACE reads. The table lists 250,000 to 300,000 distinct CDR3 sequences, 15% to 20% of them singletons. Sequencing was done on a sample of PBMCs or a T cell subset sorted from them (not recorded which). These receptors all come from a man aged 18 to 30 who had mild COVID-19 (a few samples of this study predate the infection). Cell type and time point are not known. The CDR3 runs from the conserved cysteine through the conserved F or W. A D gene is named only where the DNA matches it firmly. Expanded clones get a size class; other rows say once, few or many, or leave the size out.

D gene: TRBD2; clone size: .; V gene: TRBV6-1; J gene: TRBJ2-1; CDR3 length: 16; CDR3 protein: CASSEVERGGHNEQFF; CDR3 DNA: TGTGCCAGCAGTGAAGTGGAGCGGGGGGGACACAATGAGCAGTTCTTC
D gene: TRBD2; clone size: few; V gene: TRBV6-1; J gene: TRBJ2-3; CDR3 length: 15; CDR3 protein: CASSGSGGAWDTQYF; CDR3 DNA: TGTGCCAGCAGTGGTAGCGGGGGGGCTTGGGATACGCAGTATTTT
D gene: .; clone size: few; V gene: TRBV28; J gene: TRBJ2-2; CDR3 length: 14; CDR3 protein: CASSFIGYTGELFF; CDR3 DNA: TGTGCCAGCAGTTTTATCGGGTACACCGGGGAGCTGTTTTTT
D gene: TRBD2; clone size: few; V gene: TRBV10-3; J gene: TRBJ2-1; CDR3 length: 15; CDR3 protein: CAISESSGAYNEQFF; CDR3 DNA: TGTGCCATCAGTGAGTCGAGCGGGGCATACAATGAGCAGTTCTTC
D gene: .; clone size: .; V gene: TRBV5-6; J gene: TRBJ2-1; CDR3 length: 17; CDR3 protein: CASSQAGTESSYNEQFF; CDR3 DNA: TGTGCCAGCAGCCAGGCCGGGACCGAAAGCTCCTACAATGAGCAGTTCTTC
D gene: .; clone size: .; V gene: TRBV7-9; J gene: TRBJ2-5; CDR3 length: 14; CDR3 protein: CASSLGPGSKTQYF; CDR3 DNA: TGTGCCAGCAGCTTAGGCCCAGGGTCAAAGACCCAGTACTTC
D gene: .; clone size: few; V gene: TRBV7-3; J gene: TRBJ2-5; CDR3 length: 14; CDR3 protein: CASSLMGGEETQYF; CDR3 DNA: TGTGCCAGCAGCTTAATGGGGGGCGAAGAGACCCAGTACTTC
D gene: TRBD2; clone size: few; V gene: TRBV11-2; J gene: TRBJ2-5; CDR3 length: 15; CDR3 protein: CASSLFRGGMETQYF; CDR3 DNA: TGTGCCAGCAGCTTGTTTCGGGGGGGGATGGAGACCCAGTACTTC
D gene: .; clone size: few; V gene: TRBV20-1; J gene: TRBJ2-3; CDR3 length: 15; CDR3 protein: CSAKAGAERADTQYF; CDR3 DNA: TGCAGTGCTAAAGCAGGGGCAGAAAGGGCAGATACGCAGTATTTT
D gene: TRBD2; clone size: few; V gene: TRBV5-1; J gene: TRBJ2-3; CDR3 length: 16; CDR3 protein: CASSLAPRAGGNTQYF; CDR3 DNA: TGCGCCAGCAGCTTGGCCCCGAGGGCGGGGGGGAATACGCAGTATTTT
D gene: .; clone size: .; V gene: TRBV24-1; J gene: TRBJ1-2; CDR3 length: 17; CDR3 protein: CATSPTTWTAERNGYTF; CDR3 DNA: TGTGCCACCAGTCCTACTACCTGGACCGCGGAAAGAAATGGCTACACCTTC
D gene: TRBD2; clone size: few; V gene: TRBV14; J gene: TRBJ2-1; CDR3 length: 16; CDR3 protein: CASSFLAGSSYNEQFF; CDR3 DNA: TGTGCCAGCAGCTTCTTAGCGGGGAGCTCCTACAATGAGCAGTTCTTC
D gene: TRBD1; clone size: .; V gene: TRBV14; J gene: TRBJ1-2; CDR3 length: 16; CDR3 protein: CASSQELGQGNYGYTF; CDR3 DNA: TGTGCCAGCAGCCAAGAATTGGGACAGGGGAACTATGGCTACACCTTC
D gene: .; clone size: few; V gene: TRBV12-3/TRBV12-4; J gene: TRBJ2-4; CDR3 length: 14; CDR3 protein: CASSLWPSADIQYF; CDR3 DNA: TGTGCCAGCAGTCTATGGCCCTCGGCGGACATTCAGTACTTC
D gene: .; clone size: .; V gene: TRBV5-1; J gene: TRBJ2-3; CDR3 length: 14; CDR3 protein: CASSLETHTDTQYF; CDR3 DNA: TGCGCCAGCAGCTTGGAGACACACACAGATACGCAGTATTTT
D gene: .; clone size: few; V gene: TRBV4-1; J gene: TRBJ2-2; CDR3 length: 15; CDR3 protein: CASRWPGQNTGELFF; CDR3 DNA: TGCGCCAGCAGGTGGCCGGGACAGAACACCGGGGAGCTGTTTTTT
D gene: TRBD1; clone size: .; V gene: TRBV9; J gene: TRBJ1-4; CDR3 length: 15; CDR3 protein: CASSVSPGQGEKLFF; CDR3 DNA: TGTGCCAGCAGCGTCTCCCCGGGACAGGGTGAAAAACTGTTTTTT
D gene: TRBD1; clone size: few; V gene: TRBV29-1; J gene: TRBJ2-1; CDR3 length: 12; CDR3 protein: CSADSGGHEQFF; CDR3 DNA: TGCAGCGCGGACTCAGGGGGCCATGAGCAGTTCTTC
D gene: .; clone size: few; V gene: TRBV7-2; J gene: TRBJ1-1; CDR3 length: 13; CDR3 protein: CASSTTANTEAFF; CDR3 DNA: TGTGCCAGCAGCACGACAGCGAACACTGAAGCTTTCTTT
D gene: .; clone size: many; V gene: TRBV6-2/TRBV6-3; J gene: TRBJ2-2; CDR3 length: 13; CDR3 protein: CASSYRDTGELFF; CDR3 DNA: TGTGCCAGCAGTTACAGGGACACCGGGGAGCTGTTTTTT
D gene: .; clone size: few; V gene: TRBV7-2; J gene: TRBJ1-2; CDR3 length: 14; CDR3 protein: CASSLNGGDGGYTF; CDR3 DNA: TGTGCCAGCAGCTTAAATGGAGGGGATGGTGGCTACACCTTC
D gene: TRBD1; clone size: .; V gene: TRBV11-1; J gene: TRBJ2-7; CDR3 length: 14; CDR3 protein: CASSYSTGFYEQYF; CDR3 DNA: TGTGCCAGCAGCTATTCGACAGGGTTCTACGAGCAGTACTTC
D gene: TRBD1; clone size: few; V gene: TRBV7-8; J gene: TRBJ2-7; CDR3 length: 14; CDR3 protein: CASSLRQGGYEQYF; CDR3 DNA: TGTGCCAGCAGCTTAAGACAGGGGGGATACGAGCAGTACTTC
D gene: .; clone size: few; V gene: TRBV19; J gene: TRBJ2-5; CDR3 length: 13; CDR3 protein: CASSMGYQETQYF; CDR3 DNA: TGTGCCAGTAGTATGGGCTACCAAGAGACCCAGTACTTC
D gene: TRBD2; clone size: many; V gene: TRBV5-1; J gene: TRBJ2-3; CDR3 length: 15; CDR3 protein: CASNPSGASTDTQYF; CDR3 DNA: TGCGCCAGCAACCCTAGCGGGGCAAGCACAGATACGCAGTATTTT
D gene: TRBD2; clone size: .; V gene: TRBV10-2; J gene: TRBJ2-5; CDR3 length: 16; CDR3 protein: CASSEGNGGAQETQYF; CDR3 DNA: TGCGCCAGCAGTGAGGGTAACGGGGGGGCCCAAGAGACCCAGTACTTC
D gene: TRBD1; clone size: few; V gene: TRBV10-3; J gene: TRBJ2-1; CDR3 length: 15; CDR3 protein: CAIKGETGWNNEQFF; CDR3 DNA: TGTGCCATCAAAGGGGAGACAGGGTGGAACAATGAGCAGTTCTTC